This T cell receptor (beta chain) appears in the sequencing data of a study of CD8 T cells in Susac syndrome. An input of 0.5 to 1 ug of RNA was subjected to reverse transcription using random hexamers. An immunoSEQ multiplex PCR amplified TCR beta CDR3 over 54 Vbeta and 13 Jbeta. TCRdb processed the immunoSEQ multiplex PCR reads anew with MiXCR; each CDR3 protein has one entry. Of a few hundred thousand distinct CDR3 sequences listed, about 90% are singletons. Trimming stripped 0 bases from V and 1 base from J, with 16 bases between. The CDR3 sequence is 17 residues long. CDR1 and CDR2 from the germline V gene are SGHRS and YFSETQ.

The J gene is TRBJ2-5, the V gene TRBV5-1, with no clear D. Material: CD4+ T cells from PBMCs. This TCR was sampled from a human donor with multiple sclerosis. The CDR3 region has the DNA TGCGCCAGCAGCTTGGCTGTAGGGTCTTCACCCCAAGAGACCCAGTACTTC. This gives the protein CASSLAVGSSPQETQYF.